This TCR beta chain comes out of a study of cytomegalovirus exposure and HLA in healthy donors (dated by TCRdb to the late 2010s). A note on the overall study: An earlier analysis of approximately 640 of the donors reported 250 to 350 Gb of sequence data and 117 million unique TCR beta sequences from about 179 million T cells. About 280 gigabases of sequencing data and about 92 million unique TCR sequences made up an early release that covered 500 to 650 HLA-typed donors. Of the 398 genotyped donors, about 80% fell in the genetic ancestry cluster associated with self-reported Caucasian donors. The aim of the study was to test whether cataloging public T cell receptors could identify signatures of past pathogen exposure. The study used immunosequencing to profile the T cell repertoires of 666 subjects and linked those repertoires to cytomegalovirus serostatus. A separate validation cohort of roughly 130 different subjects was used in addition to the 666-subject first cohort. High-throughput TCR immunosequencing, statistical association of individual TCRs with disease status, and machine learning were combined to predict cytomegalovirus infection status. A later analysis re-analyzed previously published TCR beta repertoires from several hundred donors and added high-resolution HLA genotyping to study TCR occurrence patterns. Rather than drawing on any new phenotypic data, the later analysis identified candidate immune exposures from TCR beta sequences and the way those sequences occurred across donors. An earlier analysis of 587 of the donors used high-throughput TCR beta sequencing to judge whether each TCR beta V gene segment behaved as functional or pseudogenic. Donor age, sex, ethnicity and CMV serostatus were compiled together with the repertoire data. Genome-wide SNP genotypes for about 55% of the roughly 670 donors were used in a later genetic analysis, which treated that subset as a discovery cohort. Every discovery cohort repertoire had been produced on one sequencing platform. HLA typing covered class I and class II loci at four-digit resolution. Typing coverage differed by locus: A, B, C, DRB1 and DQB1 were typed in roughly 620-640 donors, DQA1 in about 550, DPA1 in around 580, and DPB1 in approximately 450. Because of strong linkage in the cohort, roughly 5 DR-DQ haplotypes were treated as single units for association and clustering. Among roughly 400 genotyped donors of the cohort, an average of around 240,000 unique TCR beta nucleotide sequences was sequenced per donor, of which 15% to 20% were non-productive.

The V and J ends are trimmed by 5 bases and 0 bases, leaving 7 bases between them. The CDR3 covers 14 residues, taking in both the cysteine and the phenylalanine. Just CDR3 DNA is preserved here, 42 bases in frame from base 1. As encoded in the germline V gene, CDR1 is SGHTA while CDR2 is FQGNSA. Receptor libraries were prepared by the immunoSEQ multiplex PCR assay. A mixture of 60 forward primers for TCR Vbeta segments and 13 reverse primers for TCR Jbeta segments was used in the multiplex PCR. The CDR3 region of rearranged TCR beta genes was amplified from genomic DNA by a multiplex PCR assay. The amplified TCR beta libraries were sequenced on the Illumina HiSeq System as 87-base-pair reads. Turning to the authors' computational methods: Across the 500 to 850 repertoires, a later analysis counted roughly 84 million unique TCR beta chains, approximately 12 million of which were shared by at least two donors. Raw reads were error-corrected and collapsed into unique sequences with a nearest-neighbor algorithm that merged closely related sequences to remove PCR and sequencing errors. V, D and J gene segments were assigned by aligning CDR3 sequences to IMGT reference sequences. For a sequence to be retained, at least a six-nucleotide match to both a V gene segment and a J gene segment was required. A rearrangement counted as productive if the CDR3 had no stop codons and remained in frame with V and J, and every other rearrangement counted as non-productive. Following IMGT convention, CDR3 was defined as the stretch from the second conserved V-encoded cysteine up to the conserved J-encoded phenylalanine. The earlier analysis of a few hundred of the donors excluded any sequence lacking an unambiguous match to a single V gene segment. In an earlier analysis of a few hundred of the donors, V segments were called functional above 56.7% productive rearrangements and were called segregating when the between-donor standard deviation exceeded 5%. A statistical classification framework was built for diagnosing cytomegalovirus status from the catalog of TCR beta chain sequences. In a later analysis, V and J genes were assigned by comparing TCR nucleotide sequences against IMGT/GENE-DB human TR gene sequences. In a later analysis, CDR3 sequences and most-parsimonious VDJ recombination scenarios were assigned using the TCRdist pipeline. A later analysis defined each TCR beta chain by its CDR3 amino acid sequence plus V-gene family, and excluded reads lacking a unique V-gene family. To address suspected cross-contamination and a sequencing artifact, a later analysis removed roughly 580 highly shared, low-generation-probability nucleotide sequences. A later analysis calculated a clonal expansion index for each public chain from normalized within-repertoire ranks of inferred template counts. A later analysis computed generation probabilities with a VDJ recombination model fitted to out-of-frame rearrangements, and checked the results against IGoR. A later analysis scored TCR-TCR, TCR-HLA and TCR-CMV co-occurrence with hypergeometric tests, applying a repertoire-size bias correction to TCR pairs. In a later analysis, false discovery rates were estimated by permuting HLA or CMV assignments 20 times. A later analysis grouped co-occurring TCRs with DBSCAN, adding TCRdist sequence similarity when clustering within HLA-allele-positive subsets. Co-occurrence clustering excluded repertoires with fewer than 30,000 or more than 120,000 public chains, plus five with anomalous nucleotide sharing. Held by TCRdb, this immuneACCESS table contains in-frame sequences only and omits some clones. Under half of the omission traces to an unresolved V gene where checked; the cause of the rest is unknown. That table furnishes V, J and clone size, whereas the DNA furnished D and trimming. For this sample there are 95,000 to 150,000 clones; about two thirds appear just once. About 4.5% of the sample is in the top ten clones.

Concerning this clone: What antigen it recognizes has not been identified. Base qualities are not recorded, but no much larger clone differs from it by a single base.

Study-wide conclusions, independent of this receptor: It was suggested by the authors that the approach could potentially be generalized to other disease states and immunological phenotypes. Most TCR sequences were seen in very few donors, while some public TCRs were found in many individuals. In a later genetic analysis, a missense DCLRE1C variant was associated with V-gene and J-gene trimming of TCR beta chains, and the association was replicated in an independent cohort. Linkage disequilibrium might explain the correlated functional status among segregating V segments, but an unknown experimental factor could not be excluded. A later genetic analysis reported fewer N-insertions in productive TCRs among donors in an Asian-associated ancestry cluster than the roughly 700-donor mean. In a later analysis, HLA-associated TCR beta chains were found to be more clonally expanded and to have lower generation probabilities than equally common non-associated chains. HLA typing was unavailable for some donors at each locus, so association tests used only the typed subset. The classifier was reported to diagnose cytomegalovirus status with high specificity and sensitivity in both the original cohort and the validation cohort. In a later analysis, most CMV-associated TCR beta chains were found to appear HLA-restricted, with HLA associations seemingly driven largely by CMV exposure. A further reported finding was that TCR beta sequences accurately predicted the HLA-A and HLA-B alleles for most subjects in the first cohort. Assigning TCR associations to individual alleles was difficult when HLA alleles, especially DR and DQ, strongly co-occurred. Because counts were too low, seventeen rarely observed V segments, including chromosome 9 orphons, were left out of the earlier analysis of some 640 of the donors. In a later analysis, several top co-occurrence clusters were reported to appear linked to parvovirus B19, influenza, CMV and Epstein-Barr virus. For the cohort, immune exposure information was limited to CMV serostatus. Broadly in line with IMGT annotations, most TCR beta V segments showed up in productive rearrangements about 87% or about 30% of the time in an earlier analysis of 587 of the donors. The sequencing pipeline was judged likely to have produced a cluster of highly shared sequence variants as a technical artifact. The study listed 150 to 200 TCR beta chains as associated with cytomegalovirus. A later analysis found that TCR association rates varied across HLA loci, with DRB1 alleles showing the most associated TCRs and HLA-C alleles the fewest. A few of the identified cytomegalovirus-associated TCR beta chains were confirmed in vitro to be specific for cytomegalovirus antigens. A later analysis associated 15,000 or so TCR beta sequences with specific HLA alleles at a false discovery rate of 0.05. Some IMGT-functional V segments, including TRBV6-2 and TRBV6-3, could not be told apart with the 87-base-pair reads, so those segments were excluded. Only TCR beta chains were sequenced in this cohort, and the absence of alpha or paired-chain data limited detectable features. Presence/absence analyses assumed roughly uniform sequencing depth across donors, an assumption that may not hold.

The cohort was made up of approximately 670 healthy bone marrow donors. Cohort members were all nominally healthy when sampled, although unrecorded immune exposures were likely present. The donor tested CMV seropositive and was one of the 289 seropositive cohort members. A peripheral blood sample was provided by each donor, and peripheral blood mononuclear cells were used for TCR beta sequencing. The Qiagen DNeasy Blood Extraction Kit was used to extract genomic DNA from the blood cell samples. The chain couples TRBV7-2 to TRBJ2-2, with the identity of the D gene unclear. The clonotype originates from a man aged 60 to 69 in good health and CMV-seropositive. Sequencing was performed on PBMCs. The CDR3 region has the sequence CASSLRANTGELFF. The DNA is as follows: TGTGCCAGCAGCCTACGAGCGAACACCGGGGAGCTGTTTTTT.